This entry lists 32 T cell receptor beta chains sequenced from one sample in a study of T cell responses to AZD1222 COVID-19 vaccine. Data came from immunoSEQ multiplex PCR; TCRdb stores just in-frame clones and leaves some out. The profile covers around 100,000 clones, with around 94% appearing a single time and 2.2% taken by the ten largest. The specimen was peripheral blood, collected on day 0 of AZD1222 vaccination. These receptors originate from an adult in good health.

The V and J genes are TRBV19 and TRBJ1-6; D is uncertain. Trimming pared 1 base from V and 3 bases from J, leaving 4 bases between. The CDR3 length is 14 residues. Looked up from germline, CDR1 is LNHDA and CDR2 is SQIVND (reference sequence). The CDR3 is CASSIGGYNSPLHF. The DNA for the CDR3 is TGTGCCAGTAGTATAGGGGGCTATAATTCACCCCTCCACTTT.

The rearrangement uses TRBV15 and TRBJ1-1, with TRBD1 matching 8 bases. This CDR3 is 17 amino acids long. J gave up 4 bases and V 1 base, and 11 bases lay outside the gene matches. Germline CDR1 LNHNV, CDR2 YYDKDF (reference sequence). CDR3: CATSRGMGQDLFTEAFF. The CDR3 nucleotides are TGTGCCACCAGCAGAGGAATGGGACAGGATTTGTTCACTGAAGCTTTCTTT. Looking up the rest from reference TRBV15 and TRBJ1-1 gives the full variable domain: DAMVIQNPRYQVTQFGKPVTLSCSQTLNHNVMYWYQQKSSQAPKLLFHYYDKDFNNEADTPDNFQSRRPNTSFCFLDIRSPGLGDTAMYLCATSRGMGQDLFTEAFFGQGTRLTVV.

The chain recombines TRBV20-1 with TRBJ1-1, with D possibly matching TRBD1 (5 bases). The CDR3 loop spans 10 amino acids. Germline CDR1 DFQATT, CDR2 SNEGSKA (reference sequence). Trimming took 3 bases from V and 11 from J, leaving 10 bases between them. Written as DNA, the CDR3 is TGCAGTGCTAGGGAAGGGGTGGCTTTCTTT. Protein: CSAREGVAFF.

The rearrangement uses TRBV27 and TRBJ2-7, with 11 bases matching TRBD2. V shed 6 bases and J 6 bases; nucleotides not matched to a gene: 7. The germline CDR1 and CDR2 sequences are MNHEY and SMNVEV (reference sequence). This CDR3 region has 14 residues. For the CDR3, the DNA is TGTGCCAGCAGGACTAGCGGGAACGGGGGCGAGCAGTACTTC. As protein: CASRTSGNGGEQYF.

This chain uses TRBV2 with TRBJ1-1; D is ambiguous. Trimming removed 5 bases at V and 0 bases at J, with 13 bases between. Germline V gives CDR1 SNHLY, CDR2 FYNNEI. CDR3 length: 15 amino acids. The CDR3 loop reads CASSREQTLNTEAFF. CDR3 in DNA: TGTGCCAGCAGTCGCGAACAGACGTTGAACACTGAAGCTTTCTTT.

The V and J genes are TRBV18 and TRBJ2-3; the match to TRBD1 covers 7 bases. CDR3 length: 14 residues. Trimming at V came to 6 bases and at J to 5 bases, leaving 8 bases not matched to a gene. CDR1 and CDR2 (germline): KGHSH, LQKENI. Written as DNA, the CDR3 is TGTGCCAGCTCGCGCCTCACAGGGGAAGATACGCAGTATTTT. It yields the protein CASSRLTGEDTQYF.

V usage is TRBV5-4 and J usage is TRBJ2-3; D possibly corresponds to TRBD2 (6 bases). The CDR3 length is 15 residues. Germline-derived CDR1 and CDR2 are SGHNT and YYREEE (reference sequence). V gave up 4 bases and J gave up 1 base, with 13 bases separating them. CDR3 residues: CASSSREVGTDTQYF. The DNA of the CDR3 is TGTGCCAGCAGCAGCAGGGAGGTTGGCACAGATACGCAGTATTTT.

This sequence joins TRBV5-1 and TRBJ1-2; 8 bases agree with TRBD1. V lost 4 bases, J lost 4 bases, and 6 bases stayed unmatched. Germline V gene data show CDR1 as SGHRS and CDR2 as YFSETQ. The CDR3 runs 14 residues. The CDR3 loop is CASSPGQETYGYTF. In DNA, the CDR3 is TGCGCCAGCAGCCCGGGACAGGAAACCTATGGCTACACCTTC.

The chain uses TRBV12-3 or TRBV12-4 and TRBJ2-7; no firm D call. The CDR3 consists of 13 residues. Between the trimmed V and J ends, which lost 3 bases and 3 bases, there was a span of 9 bases. The CDR3 nucleotides are TGTGCCAGCAGTTTTGCGCAGCTCTACGAGCAGTACTTC. The encoded protein is CASSFAQLYEQYF.

The chain carries TRBV19 and TRBJ1-6, with 7 bases that match TRBD1. Germline values: CDR1 LNHDA, CDR2 SQIVND (reference sequence). The CDR3 runs to 16 residues. After removal of 8 bases from V and 4 bases from J, the junction contained 11 bases not matched to a gene. The CDR3 spells CASSTGTVNYNSPLHF. For the CDR3, the DNA is TGTGCCAGTTCTACCGGGACAGTGAATTATAATTCACCCCTCCACTTT.

The chain is built from TRBV6-1 and TRBJ2-3; TRBD1 matches at 7 bases. The germline CDR1 and CDR2 sequences are MNHNS and SASEGT. The CDR3 runs to 16 residues. V was clipped by 3 bases and J by 4 bases; unmatched bases: 10. DNA of the CDR3: TGTGCCAGCAGTGAGGGACAGACAGGGTTGTCAGATACGCAGTATTTT. Amino acid sequence: CASSEGQTGLSDTQYF.

The chain has TRBV5-6 and TRBJ1-2; TRBD1 aligns across 10 bases. V shed 4 bases and J 7 bases; nucleotides not matched to a gene: 10. Germline values: CDR1 SGHDT, CDR2 YYEEEE. The CDR3 has 15 residues. CDR3: CASSQWDRGGSGYTF. As DNA, the CDR3 is TGTGCCAGCAGCCAATGGGACAGGGGAGGTTCTGGCTACACCTTC.

Turning to this clone: An end of the junction differs from the germline gene, which may be a read error. The chain is built from TRBV2 and TRBJ2-7; TRBD1 might be the D (6 bases). Germline V gene sequence: CDR1 SNHLY, CDR2 FYNNEI. The CDR3 loop spans 12 amino acids. CDR3 sequence: CASSRTEEGESF. The DNA of the CDR3 is TGTGCCAGCAGTCGGACCGAAGAGGGGGAGAGCTTC.

The chain employs TRBV11-2 and TRBJ2-1, with D perhaps TRBD2 (7 bases). V shed 2 bases and J shed 4 bases, with 15 bases lying between them. This CDR3 is 16 amino acids long. Germline lookup yields CDR1 SGHAT and CDR2 FQNNGV. CDR3 residues: CASSLQSAGAYNEQFF. The CDR3 region has the DNA TGTGCCAGCAGCTTACAGTCGGCGGGGGCTTACAATGAGCAGTTCTTC.

This clone was seen a single time. The V and J genes are TRBV19 and TRBJ1-2; D ambiguous. Trimming removed 3 bases at V and 5 bases at J, with 16 bases between. This CDR3 spans 15 amino acids. Germline-derived CDR1 and CDR2 are LNHDA and SQIVND (reference sequence). The CDR3 here is CASSISHSGIYGYTF. For the CDR3, the DNA is TGTGCCAGTAGTATCAGTCACAGCGGGATTTATGGCTACACCTTC.

The chain uses TRBV9 and TRBJ1-3; no definite D call. Deletions cut 4 bases from V and 0 bases from J, with 5 bases between. The length of the CDR3 is 13 residues. Germline CDR1 and CDR2: SGDLS and YYNGEE. The CDR3 region has the DNA TGTGCCAGCAGCCGACCCTCTGGAAACACCATATATTTT. It translates to CASSRPSGNTIYF.

V gene TRBV7-3 combines with J gene TRBJ2-1; a weak D match, TRBD2 (6 bases). Germline CDR1 reads SGHTA; CDR2 reads FQGTGA. V was shortened by 7 bases and J by 14 bases, with 15 bases between the two germline ends. The CDR3 is 11 residues long. The CDR3 DNA follows: TGTGCCAGCACGGAGGGAGGCCGGAAGTTCTTC. Protein sequence: CASTEGGRKFF.

V gene TRBV2 combines with J gene TRBJ1-1; TRBD1 matches at 8 bases. Germline CDR1 is SNHLY and CDR2 is FYNNEI. This CDR3 is 14 amino acids long. The junction had 3 bases not matched to a gene; V was cut back by 6 bases and J by 0 bases. The DNA for the CDR3 is TGTGCCAGCAGCGGACAGGGACTGAACACTGAAGCTTTCTTT. It specifies CASSGQGLNTEAFF.

V is TRBV6-1 and J is TRBJ2-1, with TRBD2 identical over 10 bases. The CDR3 runs to 20 residues. Germline V gene lookup returns CDR1 MNHNS and CDR2 SASEGT. Unmatched junction bases numbered 19, after V lost 4 bases and J lost 4 bases. DNA for the CDR3: TGTGCCAGCAGTGCCCCGGTCCTAGCGGGGGCCCCCGGGGCTTACAATGAGCAGTTCTTC. It encodes CASSAPVLAGAPGAYNEQFF.

The rearrangement joins TRBV7-2 to TRBJ1-6; 7 bases map to TRBD1. V trimming: 5 bases; J trimming: 7 bases; junction bases outside the gene matches: 8. Germline V lookup: CDR1 SGHTA, CDR2 FQGNSA. CDR3 length equals 15 residues. DNA for the CDR3: TGTGCCAGCAGCCCATCCACAGGGGACAATTCACCCCTCCACTTT. As protein: CASSPSTGDNSPLHF.

This clone was picked up one time. Other DNA sequences in the same sample also yield this CDR3. The chain is built from TRBV6-6 and TRBJ1-1; 12 bases align to TRBD1. The CDR3 consists of 14 residues. V lost 6 bases to trimming and J lost 5 bases; unmatched junction nucleotides: 4. The germline CDR1 and CDR2 sequences are MNHNY and SVGAGI (reference sequence). CDR3 sequence (DNA): TGTGCCAGCAGGGGACAGGGGGCAGGGACTGAAGCTTTCTTT. The encoded protein is CASRGQGAGTEAFF.

The chain is built from TRBV9 and TRBJ2-1; a possible D gene is TRBD2 (5 bases). The germline V gene has CDR1 SGDLS and CDR2 YYNGEE. V lost 0 bases, J lost 9 bases, and 16 bases lay in between. CDR3 size: 15 residues. CDR3 nucleotides: TGTGCCAGCAGCGTAGTGCCAGGCCCCGGAGGTGAGCAGTTCTTC. Its translation is CASSVVPGPGGEQFF.

The gene calls are TRBV7-9 and TRBJ1-2, with D maybe TRBD1 (5 bases). The CDR3 is made up of 15 amino acids. Germline V CDR1 and CDR2: SEHNR, FQNEAQ (reference sequence). Trimming removed 2 bases at V and 8 bases at J, with 18 bases between. The CDR3 DNA reads as TGTGCCAGCAGCTTAATGGGACGGGGGGATTACGGCTACACCTTC. Its translation: CASSLMGRGDYGYTF.

This sequence joins TRBV4-2 and TRBJ1-6; possible D gene TRBD1, 6 bases. The CDR3 loop spans 16 amino acids. Germline CDR1 and CDR2: LGHNA and YNFKEQ. V was shortened by 0 bases and J by 7 bases, with 13 bases between the two germline ends. CDR3 loop: CASSQETGLVNSPLHF. The CDR3 nucleotides read TGTGCCAGCAGCCAAGAAACAGGGTTAGTCAATTCACCCCTCCACTTT.

This chain links TRBV28 with TRBJ1-1; D is unclear. The CDR3 is made up of 11 amino acids. Per the germline V gene, CDR1 is MDHEN and CDR2 is SYDVKM. Trimming took 7 bases from V and 6 from J, leaving 9 bases between them. This CDR3 is CASKTVSEAFF. CDR3 nucleotide sequence: TGTGCCAGCAAAACAGTGTCTGAAGCTTTCTTT.

This chain links TRBV2 with TRBJ2-2, with D perhaps given as TRBD1 or TRBD2 (6 bases each). CDR1 and CDR2 from the germline V gene are SNHLY and FYNNEI. Trimming pared 6 bases from V and 6 bases from J, leaving 11 bases between. This CDR3 comprises 13 residues. CDR3 bases: TGTGCCAGCAGAAGGGGGGCCGCCGGGGAGCTGTTTTTT. Translation: CASRRGAAGELFF.

J is TRBJ2-3 and V is TRBV4-1; TRBD2 agrees at 10 bases. Germline CDR1 reads MGHRA; CDR2 reads YSYEKL. This CDR3 is 16 amino acids long. The ends lost 5 bases at V and 6 bases at J; junction bases unmatched: 11. Here the CDR3 reads CASSSGLALVLDTQYF. CDR3 in DNA: TGCGCCAGCAGCTCGGGACTAGCGCTTGTTCTGGATACGCAGTATTTT.

The genes are TRBV4-3 and TRBJ1-6; D remains ambiguous. V shed 0 bases and J shed 6 bases, with 9 bases lying between them. Germline V gene lookup returns CDR1 LGHNA and CDR2 YSLEER. This CDR3 comprises 15 residues. CDR3: CASSQDGQSNSPLHF. The CDR3 DNA follows: TGCGCCAGCAGCCAAGATGGGCAGAGTAATTCACCCCTCCACTTT.

This clone occurred once. The genes are TRBV7-2 and TRBJ2-1; 10 nucleotides line up with TRBD2. The V gene's germline CDR1 is SGHTA and CDR2 FQGNSA. The CDR3 contains 14 residues. The V and J ends lost 5 bases and 7 bases, in that order; junction bases with no gene match: 5. The CDR3 sequence is CASSRTSGGNEQFF. CDR3 nucleotide sequence: TGTGCCAGCAGCCGGACTAGCGGAGGTAATGAGCAGTTCTTC.

J is TRBJ1-4 and V is TRBV12-3 or TRBV12-4; D is ambiguous. Trimming cost V 3 bases and J 8 bases, with 7 bases left between them. The CDR3 consists of 12 residues. The CDR3 sequence is CASSFWVEKLFF. Here the CDR3 DNA reads TGTGCCAGCAGTTTCTGGGTCGAAAAACTGTTTTTT.

The chain combines TRBV4-1 with TRBJ1-2; D gene ambiguous. The V gene lost 2 bases and the J gene lost 0 bases, with 7 bases spanning the gap. The CDR3 loop spans 14 amino acids. Germline CDR1 and CDR2: MGHRA and YSYEKL. The CDR3 DNA sequence: TGCGCCAGCAGCCAATTAATTGCTAACTATGGCTACACCTTC. This translates into CASSQLIANYGYTF.

The V call is TRBV19, the J call TRBJ1-1, with D unresolved. V was shortened by 3 bases and J by 1 base, with 12 bases between the two germline ends. The CDR3 loop spans 15 amino acids. Germline V gene lookup returns CDR1 LNHDA and CDR2 SQIVND (reference sequence). This CDR3 is CASSMNSLGNTEAFF. DNA of the CDR3: TGTGCCAGTAGTATGAATTCCTTGGGGAACACTGAAGCTTTCTTT.